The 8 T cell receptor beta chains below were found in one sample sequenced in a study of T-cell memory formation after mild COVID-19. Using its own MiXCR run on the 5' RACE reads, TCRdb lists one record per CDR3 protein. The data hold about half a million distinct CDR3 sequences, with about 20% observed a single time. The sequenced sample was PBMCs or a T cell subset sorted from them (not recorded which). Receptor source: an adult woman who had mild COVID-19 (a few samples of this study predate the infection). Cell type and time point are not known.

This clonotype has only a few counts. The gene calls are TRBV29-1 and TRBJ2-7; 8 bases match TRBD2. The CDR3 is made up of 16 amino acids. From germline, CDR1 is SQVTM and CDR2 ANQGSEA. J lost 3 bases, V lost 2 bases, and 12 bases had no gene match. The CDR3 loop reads CSVELSGSDSGYEQYF. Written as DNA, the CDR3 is TGCAGCGTTGAATTAAGCGGGAGCGATTCAGGCTACGAGCAGTACTTC.

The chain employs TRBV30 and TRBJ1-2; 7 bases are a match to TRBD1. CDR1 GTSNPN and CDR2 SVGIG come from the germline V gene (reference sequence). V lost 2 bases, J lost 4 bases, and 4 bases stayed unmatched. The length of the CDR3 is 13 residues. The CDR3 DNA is TGTGCCTGGAGTCCCAGGGGGGTCTATGGCTACACCTTC. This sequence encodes CAWSPRGVYGYTF.

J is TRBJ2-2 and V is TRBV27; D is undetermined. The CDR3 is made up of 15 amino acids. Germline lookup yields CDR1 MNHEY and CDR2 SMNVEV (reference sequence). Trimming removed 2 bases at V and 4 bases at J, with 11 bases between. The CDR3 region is CASSLNSVITGELFF. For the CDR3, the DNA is TGTGCCAGCAGTTTAAACTCCGTCATCACCGGGGAGCTGTTTTTT.

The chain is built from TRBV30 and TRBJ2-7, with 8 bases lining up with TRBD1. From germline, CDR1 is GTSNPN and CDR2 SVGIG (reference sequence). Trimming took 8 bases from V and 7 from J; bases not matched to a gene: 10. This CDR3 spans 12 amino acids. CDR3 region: CAGSDRVGEQYF. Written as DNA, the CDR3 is TGTGCCGGATCGGACAGGGTGGGGGAGCAGTACTTC.

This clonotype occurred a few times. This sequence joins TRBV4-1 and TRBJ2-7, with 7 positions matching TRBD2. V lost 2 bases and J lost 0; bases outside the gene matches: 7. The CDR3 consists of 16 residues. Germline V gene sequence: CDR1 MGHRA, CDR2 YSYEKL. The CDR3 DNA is TGCGCCAGCAGCCAACAGGGAGGGAGGGGCTCCTACGAGCAGTACTTC. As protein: CASSQQGGRGSYEQYF.

The DNA for the CDR3 is TGTGCCTGGAGTGCTACAGGACAGGGGACCCAGTACTTC. Its protein product is CAWSATGQGTQYF. The J gene is TRBJ2-5, the V gene TRBV30; 8 nucleotides align to TRBD1. The CDR3 is 13 amino acids. Looked up from germline, CDR1 is GTSNPN and CDR2 is SVGIG (reference sequence). J lost 7 bases, V lost 1 base, and 5 bases had no gene match.

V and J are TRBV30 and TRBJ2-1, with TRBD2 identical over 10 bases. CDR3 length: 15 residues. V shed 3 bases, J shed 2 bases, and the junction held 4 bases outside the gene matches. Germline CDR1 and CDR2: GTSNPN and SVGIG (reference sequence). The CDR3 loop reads CAWSLLAGAYNEQFF. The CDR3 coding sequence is TGTGCCTGGAGCCTCCTAGCGGGAGCCTACAATGAGCAGTTCTTC.

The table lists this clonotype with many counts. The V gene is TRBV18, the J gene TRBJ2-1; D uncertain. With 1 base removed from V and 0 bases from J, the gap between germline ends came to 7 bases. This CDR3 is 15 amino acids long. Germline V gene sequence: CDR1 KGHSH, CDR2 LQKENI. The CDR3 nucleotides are TGTGCCAGCTCACCACGGTCCTCCTCCTACAATGAGCAGTTCTTC. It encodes CASSPRSSSYNEQFF.